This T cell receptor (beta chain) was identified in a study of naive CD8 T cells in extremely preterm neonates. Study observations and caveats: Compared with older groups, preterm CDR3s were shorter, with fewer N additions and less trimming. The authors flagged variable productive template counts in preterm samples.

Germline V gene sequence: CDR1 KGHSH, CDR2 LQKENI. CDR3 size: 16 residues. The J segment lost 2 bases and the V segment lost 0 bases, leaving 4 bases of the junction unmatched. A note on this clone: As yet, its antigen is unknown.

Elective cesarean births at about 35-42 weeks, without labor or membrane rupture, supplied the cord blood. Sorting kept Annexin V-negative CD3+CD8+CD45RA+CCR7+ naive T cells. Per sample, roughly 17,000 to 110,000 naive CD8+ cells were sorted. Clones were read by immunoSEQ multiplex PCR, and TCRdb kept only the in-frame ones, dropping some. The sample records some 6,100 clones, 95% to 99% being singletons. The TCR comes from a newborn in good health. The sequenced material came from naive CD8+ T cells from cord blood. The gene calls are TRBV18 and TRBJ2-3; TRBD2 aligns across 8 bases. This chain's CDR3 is CASSPPAGEDTDTQYF. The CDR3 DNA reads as TGTGCCAGCTCACCACCAGCGGGAGAGGACACAGATACGCAGTATTTT.